This T cell receptor (beta chain) was identified in a study of shared clonotypes between healthy human individuals. Study-level results: On the whole, naive subsets had larger estimated richness than memory subsets had.

The naive CD8 population came from CD45RO-negative cells selected for CCR7, without terminally differentiated effector memory CD45RA+ cells. The run depth of the assay was deep. Assay: immunoSEQ multiplex PCR; the TCRdb copy retains only in-frame clones and omits some. The sample yields millions of clones, about 92% seen once. As concerns this clone: Its antigen is still unknown.

Deletions cut 0 bases from V and 7 bases from J, with 13 bases between. The CDR3 sequence is 15 residues long. CDR1 and CDR2 (germline): WNHNN, SYGVQD (reference sequence). What was sequenced was naive CD8+ T cells from PBMCs. V and J are TRBV10-1 and TRBJ2-1, with D maybe TRBD1 (5 bases). This TCR was recovered from a man aged 18 to 30 in good health. Some clones in this sample may be carry-over from other donors' samples. CDR3 sequence reads: CASSESIQGRNEQFF. DNA of the CDR3: TGCGCCAGCAGTGAGTCGATCCAGGGCAGGAATGAGCAGTTCTTC.